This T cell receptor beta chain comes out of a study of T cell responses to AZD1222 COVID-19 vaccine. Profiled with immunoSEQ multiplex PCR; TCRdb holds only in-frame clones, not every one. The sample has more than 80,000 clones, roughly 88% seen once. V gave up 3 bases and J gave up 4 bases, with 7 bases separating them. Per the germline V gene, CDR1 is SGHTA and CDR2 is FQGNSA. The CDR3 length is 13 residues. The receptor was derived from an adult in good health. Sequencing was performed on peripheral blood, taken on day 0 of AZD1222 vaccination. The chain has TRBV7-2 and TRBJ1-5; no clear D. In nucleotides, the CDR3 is TGTGCCAGCAGCTTTCAGCCTAATCAGCCCCAGCATTTT. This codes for CASSFQPNQPQHF.